The clone carrying this TCR beta chain was observed many times. Because the CDR3 is missing its conserved closing phenylalanine or tryptophan, this is likely a read error. No DNA is shown, since the ends of the CDR3 on it are uncertain; the CDR3 is the one TCRdb lists. This specimen comes from a study of metastatic and nonmetastatic thyroid tumors. TCRdb reanalyzed the PCR reads via MiXCR. Found here are 35,000 to 50,000 clones, 17% of them singletons; the top ten hold roughly 9.8%. Among the patients, none had received any treatment before thyroid surgery. Germline V lookup: CDR1 WSHSY, CDR2 SAAADI. The CDR3 totals 13 residues, both ends included.

The chain uses TRBV10-2 and TRBJ2-7; TRBD1, the table's D call, lacks a check against the DNA. This clonotype originated in a female donor with papillary thyroid cancer or a benign thyroid nodule (not recorded which). Some clones in this sample may be carry-over from other donors' samples. The specimen sequenced was tumor tissue. The CDR3 reads CASSESMQGARLL.